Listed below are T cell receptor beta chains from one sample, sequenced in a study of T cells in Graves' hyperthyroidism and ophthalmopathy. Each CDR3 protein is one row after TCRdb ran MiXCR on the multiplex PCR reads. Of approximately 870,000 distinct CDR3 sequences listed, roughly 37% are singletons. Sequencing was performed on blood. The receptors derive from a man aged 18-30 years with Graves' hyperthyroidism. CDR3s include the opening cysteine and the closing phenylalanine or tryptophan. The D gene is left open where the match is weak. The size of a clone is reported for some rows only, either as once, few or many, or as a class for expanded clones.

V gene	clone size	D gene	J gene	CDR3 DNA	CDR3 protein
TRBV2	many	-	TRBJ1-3	TGTGCCAGCAGAGACCGCTTCTTAGGAAACACCATATATTTT	CASRDRFLGNTIYF
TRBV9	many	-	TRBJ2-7	TGTGCCAGCAGCGTAGAGGGGCACGAGCAGTACTTC	CASSVEGHEQYF
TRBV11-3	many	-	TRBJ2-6	TGTGCCAGCACCCACCGGGAATCTGGGGCCAACGTCCTGACTTTC	CASTHRESGANVLTF
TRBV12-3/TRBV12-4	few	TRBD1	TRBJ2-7	TGTGCCAGCAGTGTTCAGACTGGGACAGAAATCTACGAGCAGTACTTC	CASSVQTGTEIYEQYF
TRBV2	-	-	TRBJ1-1	TGTGCCAGCAGTTACACCGGGGATGCGAACACTGAAGCTTTCTTT	CASSYTGDANTEAFF
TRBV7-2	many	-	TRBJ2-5	TGTGCCAGCAGCCCAACACCCGGCTATGTAGAGACCCAGTACTTC	CASSPTPGYVETQYF
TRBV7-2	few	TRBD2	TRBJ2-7	TGTGCCAGCAGCCACCCCCGGACTAGCGGGAGTCCATACGAGCAGTACTTC	CASSHPRTSGSPYEQYF
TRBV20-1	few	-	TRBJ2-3	TGCAGTGCAGTGGGACGGGCCGGCACAGATACGCAGTATTTT	CSAVGRAGTDTQYF
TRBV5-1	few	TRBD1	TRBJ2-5	TGCGCCAGCAGCTATTCCGGACAGGCCCCATCAGAGACCCAGTACTTC	CASSYSGQAPSETQYF
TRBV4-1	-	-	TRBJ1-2	TGCGCCAGCAGCCAAGAAGAAGGGGGCTACACCTTC	CASSQEEGGYTF
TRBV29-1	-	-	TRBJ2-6	TGCAGCATACTGGCCGACTCTGGGGCCAACGTCCTGACTTTC	CSILADSGANVLTF
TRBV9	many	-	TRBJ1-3	TGTGCCAGCAGCTCTACAGGAAACACCATATATTTT	CASSSTGNTIYF
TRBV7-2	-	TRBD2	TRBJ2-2	TGTGCCAGCAGGAGACTAGCGGGAGGTTGTACCGGGGAGCTGTTTTTT	CASRRLAGGCTGELFF
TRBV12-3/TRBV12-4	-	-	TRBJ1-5	TGTGCCAGCAGTCCCCGGGCCCTTGACCAGCATTTT	CASSPRALDQHF
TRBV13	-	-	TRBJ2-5	TGTGCCAGCAGCCCAAGGACAGAGAAAGAGACCCAGTACTTC	CASSPRTEKETQYF
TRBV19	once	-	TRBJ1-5	TGTGCCAGTGCTAGAGGAGGGCAGCCCCAGCATTTT	CASARGGQPQHF
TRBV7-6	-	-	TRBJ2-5	TGCGCCAGCAGCCCCTCCGGAGGGGGCATGGAGACCCAGTACTTC	CASSPSGGGMETQYF